The source of this TCR beta chain is a study of blood T cell repertoires in COVID-19. Study-wide background: Samples came from the United States, Italy and Spain, spanning acute and convalescent COVID-19.

Source study methods: Amplification from reference gene primers served as the basis for estimated nucleated cell counts. TCRdb's copy holds only in-frame clones and misses some; the assay was immunoSEQ multiplex PCR. D and trimming were read from the DNA, whereas the V and J calls and clone size are those reported in that table. Seen here are approximately 180,000 clones, around nine tenths observed once, and the top ten hold approximately 0.5%. Trimming stripped 0 bases from V and 0 bases from J, with 9 bases between. This CDR3 is 16 amino acids long. Germline-derived CDR1 and CDR2 are LGHDT and YNNKEL (reference sequence).

The sequenced material came from peripheral blood. The V call is TRBV3-1 (or the pseudogene TRBV3-2), the J call TRBJ1-3; D remains ambiguous. The TCR sequence derives from a man aged 50 or older with acute or convalescent COVID-19. CDR3 in DNA: TGTGCCAGCAGCCAAGAACGGGGAAGCTCTGGAAACACCATATATTTT. It is translated as CASSQERGSSGNTIYF.